This T cell receptor (beta chain) is drawn from a study of blood T cell repertoires in COVID-19. Study context: The United States, Italy and Spain provided the acute and convalescent COVID-19 samples.

The V end lost 6 bases, the J end lost 8 bases, and 16 bases lay between the germline ends. Germline V gives CDR1 SEHNR, CDR2 FQNEAQ (reference sequence). The CDR3 sequence is 13 residues long. Each recovered donor of Cohort 3 presented with two negative PCRs, clearance, or symptom resolution. How the authors handled the data: Reference gene primer amplification in the assay estimated nucleated cell counts. Data came from immunoSEQ multiplex PCR; TCRdb stores just in-frame clones and leaves some out. D and trimming come from the DNA, and the V and J calls and clone size come from that table. The repertoire includes roughly 200,000 clones, around 85% of them detected once, and 5% to 8% sits in the top ten.

The sequence was obtained from a man in his forties or fifties who had recovered from COVID-19. V gene TRBV7-9 combines with J gene TRBJ1-1; TRBD1 is a possible D gene (5 bases). The sample taken for sequencing was PBMCs or T cells enriched from blood (not recorded which). CDR3 residues: CASRVTDTQEAFF. CDR3 nucleotide sequence: TGTGCCAGCAGGGTGACAGACACTCAGGAAGCTTTCTTT.